These 22 T cell receptor beta chains were all obtained from the same sample, sequenced in a study of vaccination effects on CD4 cells after COVID-19 (dated by TCRdb to 2022 to 2024). After approximately 11 days of culture, CD4+ T cells were isolated with the EasySep CD4+ T cell isolation kit. Library generation was performed with the immunoSEQ multiplex PCR assay. The immuneACCESS repertoire file appears here via TCRdb, limited to in-frame rearrangements. These files lack a portion of the clones; in checked studies, under half of the deficit traces to unresolved V genes, and the cause of the others is not known. The sample table records 50,000 or so clones; 65% to 80% of these occur just once. 4.5% to 6% of the sample goes to the ten largest clones. These TCRs' antigens remain unknown. The specimen was CD4+ T cells from PBMCs cultured without peptide, collected before COVID-19 vaccination. The origin of the receptors is a human donor who received a COVID-19 vaccine.

The V and J genes are TRBV7-9 and TRBJ1-1; D gene unclear. Germline CDR1 is SEHNR and CDR2 is FQNEAQ (reference sequence). This CDR3 has 12 amino acids. Trimming stripped 5 bases from V and 6 bases from J, with 10 bases between. CDR3 protein: CASSPRHPEAFF. The CDR3 nucleotides are TGTGCCAGCAGCCCTCGACACCCTGAAGCTTTCTTT.

The CDR3: CASKANYNEQFF. In nucleotides, the CDR3 is TGTGCCAGCAAAGCCAACTACAATGAGCAGTTCTTC. The genes are TRBV6-5 and TRBJ2-1, with no clear D. CDR1 and CDR2 (germline): MNHEY, SVGAGI. The V gene lost 7 bases and the J gene lost 3 bases, with 7 bases spanning the gap. The CDR3 spans 12 residues.

V is TRBV5-6 and J is TRBJ1-3, with D unresolved. Germline CDR1 reads SGHDT; CDR2 reads YYEEEE. V dropped 1 base and J dropped 0 bases, with 8 bases sitting between them. This CDR3 region has 15 residues. CDR3 sequence (DNA): TGTGCCAGCAGCTTGTGGAAAAGCTCTGGAAACACCATATATTTT. It is translated as CASSLWKSSGNTIYF.

This chain connects TRBV7-8 to TRBJ1-5; D unclear. Trimming took off 0 bases at V and 9 bases at J, with 15 bases between the two ends. CDR1 is SGHVS, CDR2 FQNEAQ, per germline. This CDR3 spans 15 amino acids. The CDR3 sequence: CASSLAAAPGWPQHF. Written as DNA, the CDR3 is TGTGCCAGCAGCTTAGCGGCAGCTCCGGGGTGGCCCCAGCATTTT.

This clone has more than one count but fewer than ten. The V gene is TRBV4-1, the J gene TRBJ1-1; 8 positions agree with TRBD1. CDR1 is MGHRA and CDR2 is YSYEKL in the germline V gene. The CDR3 consists of 15 residues. V trimming: 9 bases; J trimming: 4 bases; junction bases outside the gene matches: 13. CDR3 sequence (DNA): TGCGCCAGGCGACAGGGGACAAGCGGGGGCACTGAAGCTTTCTTT. Its protein is CARRQGTSGGTEAFF.

The chain carries TRBV2 and TRBJ2-1; no reliable D call. Germline CDR1 SNHLY, CDR2 FYNNEI. The CDR3 contains 12 residues. The germline V and J ends were trimmed by 2 bases and 10 bases, with 9 bases remaining between them. In DNA form, the CDR3 reads TGTGCCAGCAGTGAAAGGACCCCGGAGCAGTTCTTC. Its translation is CASSERTPEQFF.

Only a few counts were recorded for this clone. This chain links TRBV5-1 with TRBJ1-1, with a possible D match to TRBD1 (5 bases). The CDR3 covers 14 residues. CDR1 SGHRS and CDR2 YFSETQ come from the germline V gene. V was shortened by 5 bases and J by 8 bases, with 19 bases between the two germline ends. The CDR3 DNA is TGCGCCAGCAGAAGTCAGACTGGGGCTCTGGAAGCTTTCTTT. Its protein is CASRSQTGALEAFF.

The chain carries TRBV2 and TRBJ1-1; no reliable D call. V was shortened by 2 bases and J by 4 bases, with 5 bases between the two germline ends. This CDR3 has 12 residues. Germline assignment: CDR1 SNHLY and CDR2 FYNNEI. CDR3 region: CASSESPTEAFF. The DNA of the CDR3 is TGTGCCAGCAGTGAAAGTCCCACTGAAGCTTTCTTT.

There are a few counts of this clone. The chain combines TRBV6-6 with TRBJ2-7; 7 nucleotides agree with TRBD1. Germline CDR1 MNHNY, CDR2 SVGAGI (reference sequence). The CDR3 has 12 amino acids. V was clipped by 5 bases and J by 7 bases; unmatched bases: 5. As DNA, the CDR3 is TGTGCCAGCAGTCAAAAGACAGGGGAGCAGTACTTC. This sequence encodes CASSQKTGEQYF.

This rearrangement joins TRBV10-3 to TRBJ1-3; tentatively, D is TRBD1 (6 bases). Trimming shortened V by 8 bases and J by 0 bases, and 11 bases separated the two germline ends. Germline lookup yields CDR1 ENHRY and CDR2 SYGVKD. This CDR3 region has 14 residues. DNA of the CDR3: TGTGCCATCGGCGACAGGAGCTCTGGAAACACCATATATTTT. Amino acids: CAIGDRSSGNTIYF.

The chain is built from TRBV30 and TRBJ1-5; possible D gene TRBD1, 6 bases. The ends were cut back, 0 bases at V and 7 bases at J, with 10 bases in the middle. CDR1 and CDR2 from the germline V gene are GTSNPN and SVGIG (reference sequence). The CDR3 runs 13 residues. The CDR3 sequence: CAWSVRGGQPQHF. CDR3 nucleotides: TGTGCCTGGAGTGTACGGGGGGGCCAGCCCCAGCATTTT.

V usage is TRBV27 and J usage is TRBJ2-7, with TRBD2 identical over 11 bases. The CDR3 contains 16 residues. Unmatched junction bases numbered 7, after V lost 5 bases and J lost 1 base. The germline gives CDR1 MNHEY, CDR2 SMNVEV (reference sequence). This chain's CDR3 is CASSPSGTSGSYEQYF. DNA of the CDR3: TGTGCCAGCAGTCCGTCCGGGACTAGCGGATCCTACGAGCAGTACTTC.

This chain connects TRBV19 to TRBJ1-1, with TRBD1 matching 10 bases. This CDR3 comprises 18 residues. CDR1 and CDR2 from the germline V gene are LNHDA and SQIVND (reference sequence). V lost 6 bases, J lost 0 bases, and 13 bases stayed unmatched. CDR3 bases: TGTGCCAGTAGATTCAGACCGGGACAGGGGTCAATGAACACTGAAGCTTTCTTT. It specifies CASRFRPGQGSMNTEAFF.

The V and J genes are TRBV12-3 or TRBV12-4 and TRBJ2-3; no firm D call. V lost 2 bases to trimming and J lost 10 bases, with 7 bases between them. The CDR3 runs to 11 residues. The CDR3 region is CASSLTVPQYF. The CDR3 DNA is TGTGCCAGCAGTTTAACGGTCCCGCAGTATTTT.

The rearrangement joins TRBV19 to TRBJ2-3; TRBD2 aligns across 14 bases. The trim removed 7 bases at V and 4 bases at J, leaving 7 bases unmatched. CDR3 length: 16 amino acids. The V gene's germline CDR1 is LNHDA and CDR2 SQIVND (reference sequence). This chain's CDR3 is CASKPRLAGGPDTQYF. CDR3 bases: TGTGCCAGTAAACCACGACTAGCGGGAGGGCCAGATACGCAGTATTTT.

In nucleotides, the CDR3 is TGTGCCAGCAGCTTGGACAGGGAAAACATTCAGTACTTC. Protein: CASSLDRENIQYF. This chain uses TRBV11-2 with TRBJ2-4, with TRBD1 identical over 8 bases. After removal of 3 bases from V and 5 bases from J, the junction contained 0 bases not matched to a gene. The germline V gene has CDR1 SGHAT and CDR2 FQNNGV. CDR3 length: 13 amino acids.

The sample holds one count of this clone. The chain combines TRBV28 with TRBJ1-2; D not resolved. Trimming cost V 7 bases and J 5 bases, with 11 bases left between them. Germline V CDR1 and CDR2: MDHEN, SYDVKM. The CDR3 contains 12 residues. The CDR3 spells CASNPIGYGYTF. In DNA form, the CDR3 reads TGTGCCAGCAACCCAATTGGGTATGGCTACACCTTC.

J is TRBJ2-7 and V is TRBV10-3; 7 bases are a match to TRBD2. The germline gives CDR1 ENHRY, CDR2 SYGVKD. V lost 3 bases to trimming and J lost 2 bases; unmatched junction nucleotides: 10. This CDR3 spans 16 amino acids. The CDR3, as DNA: TGTGCCATCAGTGACATCGATCCAGCGGGGACCTACGAGCAGTACTTC. Protein sequence: CAISDIDPAGTYEQYF.

The chain recombines TRBV5-1 with TRBJ2-1, with 8 bases lining up with TRBD1. With V trimmed by 4 bases and J by 6 bases, 6 bases remained unmatched. CDR1 and CDR2 from the germline V gene are SGHRS and YFSETQ. The CDR3 has 14 amino acids. CDR3 bases: TGCGCCAGCAGCCGACCAGACAGGGGCAATGAGCAGTTCTTC. It codes for CASSRPDRGNEQFF.

V usage is TRBV4-1 and J usage is TRBJ2-5; D is undetermined. V lost 4 bases to trimming and J lost 4 bases, with 13 bases between them. CDR3 length: 14 residues. The germline V gene has CDR1 MGHRA and CDR2 YSYEKL. For the CDR3, the DNA is TGCGCCAGCAGCCCGGCCCCCTCTGGAGAGACCCAGTACTTC. Translating gives CASSPAPSGETQYF.

The CDR3 loop reads CASSRRTSGGNTDTQYF. CDR3 coding DNA: TGTGCCAGCAGCCGCCGGACTAGCGGGGGTAACACAGATACGCAGTATTTT. The chain is built from TRBV4-2 and TRBJ2-3; 13 positions agree with TRBD2. CDR3 size: 17 residues. The junction had 6 bases not matched to a gene; V was cut back by 4 bases and J by 2 bases. CDR1 and CDR2 from the germline V gene are LGHNA and YNFKEQ.

This clone was counted between two and nine times. This rearrangement joins TRBV19 to TRBJ1-2; D remains unclear. Germline V gene lookup returns CDR1 LNHDA and CDR2 SQIVND (reference sequence). There are 12 residues in the CDR3. With 5 bases removed from V and 2 bases from J, the gap between germline ends came to 6 bases. CDR3 nucleotides: TGTGCCAGTAGTGAGCGGAACTATGGCTACACCTTC. Its protein product is CASSERNYGYTF.